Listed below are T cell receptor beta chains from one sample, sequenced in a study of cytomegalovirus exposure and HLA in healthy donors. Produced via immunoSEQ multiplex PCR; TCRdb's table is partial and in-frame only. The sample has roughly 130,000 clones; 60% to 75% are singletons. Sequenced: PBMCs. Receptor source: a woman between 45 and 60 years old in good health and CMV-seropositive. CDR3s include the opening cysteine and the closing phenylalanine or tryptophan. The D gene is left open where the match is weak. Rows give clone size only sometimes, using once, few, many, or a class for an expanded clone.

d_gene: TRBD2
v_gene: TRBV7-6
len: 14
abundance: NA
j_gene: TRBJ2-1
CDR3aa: CASRTSGLHNEQFF
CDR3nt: TGTGCCAGCAGAACTAGCGGGCTACACAATGAGCAGTTCTTC

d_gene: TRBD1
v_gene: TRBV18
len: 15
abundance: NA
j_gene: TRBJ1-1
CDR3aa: CASSLTGTGNTEAFF
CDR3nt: TGTGCCAGCTCGTTGACCGGGACAGGGAACACTGAAGCTTTCTTT

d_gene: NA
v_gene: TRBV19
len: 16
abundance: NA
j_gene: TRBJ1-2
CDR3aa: CASSPDRSYQSYGYTF
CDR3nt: TGTGCCAGTAGTCCGGACAGAAGCTACCAGTCCTATGGCTACACCTTC

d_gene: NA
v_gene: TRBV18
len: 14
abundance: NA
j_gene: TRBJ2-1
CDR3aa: CASSQTVTYNEQFF
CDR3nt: TGTGCCAGCTCCCAAACAGTAACATACAATGAGCAGTTCTTC

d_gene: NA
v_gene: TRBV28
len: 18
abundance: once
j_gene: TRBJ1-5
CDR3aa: CASSPLQFWGNSNQPQHF
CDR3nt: TGTGCCAGCAGTCCCCTCCAATTTTGGGGCAATAGCAATCAGCCCCAGCATTTT

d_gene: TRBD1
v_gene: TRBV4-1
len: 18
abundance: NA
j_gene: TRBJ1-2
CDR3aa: CASSQVLRTGGNQYGYTF
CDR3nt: TGCGCCAGCAGCCAAGTCCTCAGGACAGGGGGAAACCAATATGGCTACACCTTC

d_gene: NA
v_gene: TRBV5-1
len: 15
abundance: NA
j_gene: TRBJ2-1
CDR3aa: CASSLVSSPGNEQFF
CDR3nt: TGCGCCAGCAGCTTGGTGAGCTCTCCGGGGAATGAGCAGTTCTTC

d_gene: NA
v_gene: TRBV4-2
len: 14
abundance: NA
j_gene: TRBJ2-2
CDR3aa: CASRQTVNTGELFF
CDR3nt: TGTGCCAGCCGGCAGACTGTGAACACCGGGGAGCTGTTTTTT

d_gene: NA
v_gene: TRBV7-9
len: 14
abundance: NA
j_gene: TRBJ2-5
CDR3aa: CASSSTSFLETQYF
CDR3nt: TGTGCCAGCAGCTCAACTAGCTTTCTGGAGACCCAGTACTTC

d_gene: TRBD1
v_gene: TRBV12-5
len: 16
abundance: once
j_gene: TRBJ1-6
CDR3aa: CASGLPAGQKNSPLHF
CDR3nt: TGTGCTAGTGGTTTGCCGGCGGGACAGAAAAATTCACCCCTCCACTTT